Presented here are 4 T cell receptor beta chains from one specimen sequenced in a study of shared clonotypes between healthy human individuals. Here immunoSEQ multiplex PCR was the method, and the copy in TCRdb shows in-frame clones only, minus some. Of millions of clones listed, under 95% are singletons. CD45RO-negative, CCR7-selected cells formed the naive CD8 fraction, which excluded terminally differentiated effector memory CD45RA+ cells. Sequences were obtained from naive CD8+ T cells from PBMCs. The receptor set was obtained from a man aged 18 to 30 in good health. Some clones in this sample may be carry-over from other donors' samples.

The chain couples TRBV28 to TRBJ2-3; possible D gene TRBD1, 5 bases. Germline-derived CDR1 and CDR2 are MDHEN and SYDVKM. V dropped 3 bases and J dropped 2 bases, with 12 bases sitting between them. This CDR3 region has 15 residues. The CDR3 region has the DNA TGTGCCAGCAGTTTTGTTGGGGCCCACACAGATACGCAGTATTTT. Protein product: CASSFVGAHTDTQYF.

V usage is TRBV27 and J usage is TRBJ2-7; 8 nucleotides agree with TRBD2. V was pared by 8 bases and J by 0 bases, with 24 bases of the junction left unmatched. The CDR3 covers 20 residues. CDR1 and CDR2 (germline): MNHEY, SMNVEV (reference sequence). The CDR3 reads CASSDNPFGLAGRHSYEQYF. The DNA of the CDR3 is TGTGCCAGCTCAGATAACCCGTTCGGGCTAGCGGGCCGTCACTCCTACGAGCAGTACTTC.

This sequence joins TRBV7-9 and TRBJ1-1, with D hard to call. V gave up 3 bases and J gave up 3 bases, with 8 bases separating them. CDR3 length: 13 amino acids. CDR1 and CDR2 (germline): SEHNR, FQNEAQ (reference sequence). This chain's CDR3 is CASSFEGDTEAFF. CDR3 DNA: TGTGCCAGCAGCTTTGAAGGTGACACTGAAGCTTTCTTT.

The V and J genes are TRBV11-2 and TRBJ2-1; D is uncertain. The CDR3 runs 16 residues. The germline gives CDR1 SGHAT, CDR2 FQNNGV. V was cut by 0 bases and J by 2 bases, with 11 bases left in between. CDR3 protein: CASSLDARLAYNEQFF. CDR3 bases: TGTGCCAGCAGCTTAGACGCGCGGCTCGCCTACAATGAGCAGTTCTTC.